Listed below are T cell receptor beta chains from one sample, sequenced in a study of blood T cell repertoires in COVID-19. Profiling relied on immunoSEQ multiplex PCR, and the TCRdb table lists in-frame clones only, not all of them. The sample yields around 130,000 clones, about 83% seen once. The sequenced material came from peripheral blood. The receptors were gathered from a human donor in a cohort sampled during active COVID-19. CDR3s include the opening cysteine and the closing phenylalanine or tryptophan. The D gene is left open where the match is weak. The size field is filled for only some rows; it gives once, few, many or a size class.

j_call,d_call,v_call,clone_size,cdr3_nt,cdr3_aa
TRBJ2-3,TRBD2,TRBV7-9,-,TGTGCCAGCAGCCTTGGGGGACTAGCGGGGAGCACAGATACGCAGTATTTT,CASSLGGLAGSTDTQYF
TRBJ2-2,TRBD1,TRBV5-1,few,TGCGCCAGCAGCCGCGACAGGGGGCCCACCGGGGAGCTGTTTTTT,CASSRDRGPTGELFF
TRBJ1-1,TRBD1,TRBV5-1,-,TGCGCCAGCAGTCCATACATACAGGGGTCAATGAACACTGAAGCTTTCTTT,CASSPYIQGSMNTEAFF
TRBJ1-2,-,TRBV6-5,once,TGTGCCAGCGGGGGGTACAATGGCTACACCTTC,CASGGYNGYTF
TRBJ2-3,TRBD1,TRBV4-2,-,TGTGCCAGCAGCCAAGATGGGGGAGGCAGGGGGCGTGATACGCAGTATTTT,CASSQDGGGRGRDTQYF
TRBJ2-7,-,TRBV2,-,TGTGCCAGCAACGACGTGGGAGAAGAGCAGTACTTC,CASNDVGEEQYF
TRBJ2-2,-,TRBV10-3,-,TGTGCCATCAGTGTCGGACTGAACACCGGGGAGCTGTTTTTT,CAISVGLNTGELFF
TRBJ1-1,TRBD1,TRBV9,-,TGTGCCAGCAGCGCAAGACAGGGGCTAATGAACACTGAAGCTTTCTTT,CASSARQGLMNTEAFF
TRBJ2-3,-,TRBV7-9,-,TGTGCCAGCAGGGCCCTGCCTTGGGGGGTAGATACGCAGTATTTT,CASRALPWGVDTQYF
TRBJ2-3,-,TRBV6-1,-,TGTGCCAGCAGTGAAGGGTGGGCACAAGATACGCAGTATTTT,CASSEGWAQDTQYF
TRBJ1-4,-,TRBV19,-,TGTGCCAGTAGTCGGGGGTTCGCTAATGAAAAACTGTTTTTT,CASSRGFANEKLFF
TRBJ1-5,-,TRBV27,-,TGTGCCAGCAGGCCACGCACGACAGTAAATGATCAGCCCCAGCATTTT,CASRPRTTVNDQPQHF
TRBJ1-2,-,TRBV3-1/TRBV3-2,-,TGTGCCAGCAGCCACCGGGAGGCTGGCTACACCTTC,CASSHREAGYTF
TRBJ1-1,-,TRBV4-1,once,TGCGCCAGCAGGGACGGAGGCAGAAACACTGAAGCTTTCTTT,CASRDGGRNTEAFF
TRBJ2-7,TRBD1,TRBV5-1,many,TGCGCCAGCAAGGTAGGGACAGGGTATTTCTACGAGCAGTACTTC,CASKVGTGYFYEQYF